This T cell receptor (beta chain) was sequenced in a study of blood T cell repertoires in COVID-19. Only a few counts were recorded for this clone. Germline V gene lookup returns CDR1 LGHDT and CDR2 YNNKEL (reference sequence). V lost 7 bases, J lost 4 bases, and 13 bases lay in between. There are 13 residues in the CDR3. The table came from immunoSEQ multiplex PCR; TCRdb's copy has only in-frame clones and leaves some out. The repertoire holds 110,000 to 150,000 clones, about 80% seen once, with 35% to 50% in the top ten. The clonotype originates from a human donor in a cohort sampled during active COVID-19. Sequenced sample: peripheral blood. The gene calls are TRBV3-1 (or the pseudogene TRBV3-2) and TRBJ1-2; D call uncertain. As DNA, the CDR3 is TGTGCCAGCAACGCCCGGGAGGGCTATGGCTACACCTTC. Translating gives CASNAREGYGYTF.